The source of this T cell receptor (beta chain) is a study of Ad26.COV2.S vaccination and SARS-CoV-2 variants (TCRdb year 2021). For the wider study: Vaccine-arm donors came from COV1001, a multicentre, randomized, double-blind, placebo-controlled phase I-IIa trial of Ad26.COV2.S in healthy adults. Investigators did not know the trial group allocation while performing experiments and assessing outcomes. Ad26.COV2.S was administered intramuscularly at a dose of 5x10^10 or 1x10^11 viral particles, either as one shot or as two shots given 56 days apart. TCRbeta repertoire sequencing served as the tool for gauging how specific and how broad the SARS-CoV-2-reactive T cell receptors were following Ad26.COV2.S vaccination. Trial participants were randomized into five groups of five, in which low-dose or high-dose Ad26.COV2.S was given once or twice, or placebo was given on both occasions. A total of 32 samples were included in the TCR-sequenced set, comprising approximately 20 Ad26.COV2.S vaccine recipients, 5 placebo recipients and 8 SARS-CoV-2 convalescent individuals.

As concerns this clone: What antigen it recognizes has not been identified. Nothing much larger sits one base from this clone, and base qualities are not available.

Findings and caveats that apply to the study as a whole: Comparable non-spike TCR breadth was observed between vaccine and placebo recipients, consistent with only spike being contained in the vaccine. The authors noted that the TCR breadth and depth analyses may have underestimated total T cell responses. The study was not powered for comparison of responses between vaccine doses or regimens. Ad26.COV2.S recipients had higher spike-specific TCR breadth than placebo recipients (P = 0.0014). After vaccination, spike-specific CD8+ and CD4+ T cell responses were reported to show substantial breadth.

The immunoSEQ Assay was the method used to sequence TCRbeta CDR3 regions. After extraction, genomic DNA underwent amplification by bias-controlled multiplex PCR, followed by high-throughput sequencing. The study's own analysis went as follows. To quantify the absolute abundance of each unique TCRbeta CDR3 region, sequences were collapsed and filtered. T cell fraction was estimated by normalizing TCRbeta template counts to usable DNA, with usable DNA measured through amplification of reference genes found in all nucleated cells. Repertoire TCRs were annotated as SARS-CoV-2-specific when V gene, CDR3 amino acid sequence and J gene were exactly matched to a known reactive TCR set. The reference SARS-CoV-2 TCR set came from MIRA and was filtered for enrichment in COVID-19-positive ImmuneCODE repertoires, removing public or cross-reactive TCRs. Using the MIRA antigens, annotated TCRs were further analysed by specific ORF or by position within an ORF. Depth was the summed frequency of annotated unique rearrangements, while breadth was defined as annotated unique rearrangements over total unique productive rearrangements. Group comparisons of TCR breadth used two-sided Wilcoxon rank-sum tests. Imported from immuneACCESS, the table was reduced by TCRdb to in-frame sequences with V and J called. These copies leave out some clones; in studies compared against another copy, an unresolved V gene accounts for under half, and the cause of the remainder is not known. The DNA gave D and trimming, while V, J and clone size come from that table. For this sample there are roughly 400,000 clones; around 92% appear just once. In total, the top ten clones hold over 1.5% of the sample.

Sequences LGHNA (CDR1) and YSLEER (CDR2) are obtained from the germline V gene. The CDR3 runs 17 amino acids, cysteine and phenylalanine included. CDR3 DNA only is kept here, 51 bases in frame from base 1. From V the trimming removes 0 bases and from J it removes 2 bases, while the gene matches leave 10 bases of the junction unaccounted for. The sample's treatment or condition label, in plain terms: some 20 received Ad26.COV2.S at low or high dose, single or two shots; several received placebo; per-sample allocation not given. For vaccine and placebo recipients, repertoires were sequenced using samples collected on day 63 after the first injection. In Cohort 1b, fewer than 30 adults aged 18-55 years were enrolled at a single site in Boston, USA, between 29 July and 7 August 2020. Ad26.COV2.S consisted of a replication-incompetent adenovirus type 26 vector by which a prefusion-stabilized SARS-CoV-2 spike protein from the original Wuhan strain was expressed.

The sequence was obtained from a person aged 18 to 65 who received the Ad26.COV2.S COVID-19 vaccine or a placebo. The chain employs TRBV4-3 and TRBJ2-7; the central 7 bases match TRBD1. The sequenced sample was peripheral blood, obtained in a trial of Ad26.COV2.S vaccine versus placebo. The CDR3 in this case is CASSQDLQGQITYEQYF. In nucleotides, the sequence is TGCGCCAGCAGCCAAGACCTGCAGGGACAGATTACCTACGAGCAGTACTTC.